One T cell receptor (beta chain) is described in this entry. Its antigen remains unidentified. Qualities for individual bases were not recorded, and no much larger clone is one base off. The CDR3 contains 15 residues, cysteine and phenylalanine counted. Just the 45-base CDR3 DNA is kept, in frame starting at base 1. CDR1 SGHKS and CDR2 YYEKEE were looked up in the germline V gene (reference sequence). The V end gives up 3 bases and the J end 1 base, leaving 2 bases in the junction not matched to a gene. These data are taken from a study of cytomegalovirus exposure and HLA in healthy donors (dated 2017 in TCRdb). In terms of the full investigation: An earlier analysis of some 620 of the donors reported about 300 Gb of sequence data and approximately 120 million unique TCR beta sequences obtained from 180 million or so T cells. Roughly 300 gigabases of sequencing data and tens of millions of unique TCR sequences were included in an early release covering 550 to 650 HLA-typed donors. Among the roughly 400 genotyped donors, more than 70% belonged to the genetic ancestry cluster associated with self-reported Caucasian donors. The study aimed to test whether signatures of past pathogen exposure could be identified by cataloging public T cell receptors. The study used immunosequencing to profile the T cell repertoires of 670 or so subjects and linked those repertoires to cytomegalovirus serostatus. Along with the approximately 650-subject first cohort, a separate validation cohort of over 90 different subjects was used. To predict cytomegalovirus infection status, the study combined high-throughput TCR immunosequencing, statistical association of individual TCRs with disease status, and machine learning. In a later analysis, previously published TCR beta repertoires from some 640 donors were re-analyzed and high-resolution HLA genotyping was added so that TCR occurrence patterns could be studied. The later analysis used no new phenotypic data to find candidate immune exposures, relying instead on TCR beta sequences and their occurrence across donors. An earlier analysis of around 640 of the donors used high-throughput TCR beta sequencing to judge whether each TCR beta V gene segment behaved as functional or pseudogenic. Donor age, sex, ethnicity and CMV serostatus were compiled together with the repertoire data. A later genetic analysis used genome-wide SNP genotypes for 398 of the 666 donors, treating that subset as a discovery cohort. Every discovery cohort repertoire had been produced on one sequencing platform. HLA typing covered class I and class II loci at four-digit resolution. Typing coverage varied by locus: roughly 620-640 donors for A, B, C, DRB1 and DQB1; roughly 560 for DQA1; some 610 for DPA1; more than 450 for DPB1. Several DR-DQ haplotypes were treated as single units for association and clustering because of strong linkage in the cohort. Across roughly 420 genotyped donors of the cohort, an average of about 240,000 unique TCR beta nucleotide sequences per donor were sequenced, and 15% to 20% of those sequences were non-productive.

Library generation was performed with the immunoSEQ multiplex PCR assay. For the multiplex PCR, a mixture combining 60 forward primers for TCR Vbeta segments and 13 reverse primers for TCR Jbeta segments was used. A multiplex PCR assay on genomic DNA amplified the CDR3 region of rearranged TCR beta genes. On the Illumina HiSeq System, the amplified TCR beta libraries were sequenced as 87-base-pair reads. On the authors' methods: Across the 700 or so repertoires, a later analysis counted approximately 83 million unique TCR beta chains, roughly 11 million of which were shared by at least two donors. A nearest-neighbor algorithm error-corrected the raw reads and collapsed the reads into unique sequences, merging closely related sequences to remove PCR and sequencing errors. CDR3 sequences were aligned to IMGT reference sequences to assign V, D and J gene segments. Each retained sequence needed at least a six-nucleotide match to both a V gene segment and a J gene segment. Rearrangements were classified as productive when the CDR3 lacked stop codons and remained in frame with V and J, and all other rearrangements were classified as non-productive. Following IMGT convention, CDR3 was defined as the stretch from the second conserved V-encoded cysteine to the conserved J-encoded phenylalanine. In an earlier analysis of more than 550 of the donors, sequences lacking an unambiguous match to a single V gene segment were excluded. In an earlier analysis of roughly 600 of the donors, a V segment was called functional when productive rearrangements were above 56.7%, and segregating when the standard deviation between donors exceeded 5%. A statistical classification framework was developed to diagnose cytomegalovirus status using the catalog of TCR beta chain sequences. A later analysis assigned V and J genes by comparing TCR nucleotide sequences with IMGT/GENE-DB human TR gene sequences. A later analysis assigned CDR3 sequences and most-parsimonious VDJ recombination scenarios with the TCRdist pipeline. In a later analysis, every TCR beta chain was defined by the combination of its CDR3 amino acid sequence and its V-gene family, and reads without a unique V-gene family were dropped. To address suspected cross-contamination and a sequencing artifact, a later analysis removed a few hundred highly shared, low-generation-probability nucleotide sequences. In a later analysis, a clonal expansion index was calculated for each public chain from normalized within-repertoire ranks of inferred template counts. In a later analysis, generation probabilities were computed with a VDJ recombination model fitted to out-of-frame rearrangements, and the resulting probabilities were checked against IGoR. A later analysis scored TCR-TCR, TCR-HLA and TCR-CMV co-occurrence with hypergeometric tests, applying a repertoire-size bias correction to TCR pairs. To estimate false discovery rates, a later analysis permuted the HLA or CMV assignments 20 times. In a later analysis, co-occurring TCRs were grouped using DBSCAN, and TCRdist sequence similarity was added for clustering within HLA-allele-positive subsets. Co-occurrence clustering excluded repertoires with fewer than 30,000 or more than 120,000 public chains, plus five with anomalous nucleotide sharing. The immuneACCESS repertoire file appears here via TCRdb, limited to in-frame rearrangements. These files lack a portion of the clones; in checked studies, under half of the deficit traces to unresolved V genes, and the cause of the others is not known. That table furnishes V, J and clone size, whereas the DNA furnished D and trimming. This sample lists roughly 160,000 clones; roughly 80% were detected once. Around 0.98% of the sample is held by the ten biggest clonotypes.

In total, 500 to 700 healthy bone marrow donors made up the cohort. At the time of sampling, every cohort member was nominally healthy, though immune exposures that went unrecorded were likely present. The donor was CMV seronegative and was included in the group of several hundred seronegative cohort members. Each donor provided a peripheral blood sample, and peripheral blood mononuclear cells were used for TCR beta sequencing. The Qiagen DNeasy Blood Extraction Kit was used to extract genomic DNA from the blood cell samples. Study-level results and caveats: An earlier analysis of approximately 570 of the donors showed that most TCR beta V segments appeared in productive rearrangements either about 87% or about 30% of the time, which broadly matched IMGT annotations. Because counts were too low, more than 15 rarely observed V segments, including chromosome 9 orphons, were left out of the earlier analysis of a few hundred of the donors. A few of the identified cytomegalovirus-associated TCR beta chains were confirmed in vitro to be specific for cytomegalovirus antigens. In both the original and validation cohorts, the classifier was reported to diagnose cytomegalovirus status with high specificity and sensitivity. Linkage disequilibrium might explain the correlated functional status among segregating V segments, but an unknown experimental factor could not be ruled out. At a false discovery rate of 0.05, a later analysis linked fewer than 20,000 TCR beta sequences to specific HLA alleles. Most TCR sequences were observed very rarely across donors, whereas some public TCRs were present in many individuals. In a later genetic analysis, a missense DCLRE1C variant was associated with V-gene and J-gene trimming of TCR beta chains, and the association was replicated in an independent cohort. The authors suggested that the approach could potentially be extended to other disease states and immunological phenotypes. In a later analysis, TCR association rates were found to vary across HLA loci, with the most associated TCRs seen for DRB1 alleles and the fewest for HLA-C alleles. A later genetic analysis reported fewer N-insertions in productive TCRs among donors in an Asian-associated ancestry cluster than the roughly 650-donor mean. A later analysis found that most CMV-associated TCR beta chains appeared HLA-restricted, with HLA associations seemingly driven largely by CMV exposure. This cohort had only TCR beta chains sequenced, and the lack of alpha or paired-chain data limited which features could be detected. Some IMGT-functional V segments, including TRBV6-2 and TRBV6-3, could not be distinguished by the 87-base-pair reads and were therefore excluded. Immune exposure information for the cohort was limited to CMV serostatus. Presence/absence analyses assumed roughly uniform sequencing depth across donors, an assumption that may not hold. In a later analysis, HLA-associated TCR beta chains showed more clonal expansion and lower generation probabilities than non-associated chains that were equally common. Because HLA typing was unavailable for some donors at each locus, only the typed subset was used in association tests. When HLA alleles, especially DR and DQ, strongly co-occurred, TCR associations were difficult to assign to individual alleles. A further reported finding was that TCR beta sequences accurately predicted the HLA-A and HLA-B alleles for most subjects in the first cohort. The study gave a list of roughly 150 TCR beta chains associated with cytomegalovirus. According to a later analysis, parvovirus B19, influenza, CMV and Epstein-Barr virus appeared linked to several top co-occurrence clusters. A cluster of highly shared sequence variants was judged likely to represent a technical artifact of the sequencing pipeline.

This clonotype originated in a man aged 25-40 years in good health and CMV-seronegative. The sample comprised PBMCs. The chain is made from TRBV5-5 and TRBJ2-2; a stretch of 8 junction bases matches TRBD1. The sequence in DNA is TGTGCCAGCAGCTACGGGACAGGGAACACCGGGGAGCTGTTTTTT. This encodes CASSYGTGNTGELFF.